The sequence of this T cell receptor beta chain was determined in a study of blood T cell repertoires in COVID-19 (dated by TCRdb to 2020 to 2022). In the study overall: The collaborator samples originated in the United States, Italy and Spain and spanned the acute and convalescent phases of COVID-19. The material from the prospective study consisted of cDNA or gDNA derived from T cells, B-cell-depleted T cells, or PBMCs. Subjects who had been exposed to COVID-19, were actively infected with it, or had recovered from it provided the deeply sampled blood TCRbeta repertoires that made up the dataset. The repertoires were released in a freely available public database intended as a resource for research on the immune response to SARS-CoV-2. The samples were drawn from the first 160 participants of the ongoing ImmuneRACE study and from 950 to 1,500 subjects provided by 6 global collaborators. Sample metadata almost always included a de-identified subject ID, COVID-19 status, age in years and sex. Where available, HLA class I and class II types were taken from metadata supplied by the sample provider and were not determined by assay-based typing.

TCRbeta CDR3 regions were amplified from genomic DNA by means of the immunoSEQ Assay, a bias-controlled multiplex PCR. As for the authors' bioinformatics: The number of nucleated cells in each sample was estimated by amplification of reference gene primers within the assay. Sequence reads were collapsed and filtered to measure the absolute abundance of every unique TCRbeta CDR3 rearrangement. For each sample, productive Simpson clonality was calculated as the square root of Simpson's diversity index across productive rearrangements. Imported from immuneACCESS, the table was reduced by TCRdb to in-frame sequences with V and J called. These copies leave out some clones; in studies compared against another copy, an unresolved V gene accounts for under half, and the cause of the remainder is not known. That table supplies the V and J calls and clone size; D and trimming were determined from the DNA. This sample gives tens of thousands of clones in total; around 89% of them show up just once. About 12% of the sample lies in the top ten.

What the work shows at the level of the full study, not this receptor alone: The quantity of clinical and demographic metadata differed by source and by participant and was supplied without curation.

CDR1 and CDR2, per the germline V gene, are SGHRS and YFSETQ. Unmatched junction bases come to 3, with V trimmed by 4 bases and J by 3 bases. Counted from cysteine to phenylalanine, this CDR3 has 14 amino acids. The read is trimmed to its CDR3 DNA, 42 bases read in frame from base 1. With respect to this clone: Its antigen remains unidentified. No clone much larger than this one lies a single base away; base qualities are absent.

Each collaborating institution followed its own protocols to collect whole blood in K2EDTA tubes. For TCRbeta analysis, collaborators shipped samples as frozen whole blood, isolated PBMCs, or DNA extracted from either of those sample types. The source of this sequence is an older man with active or convalescent COVID-19. What was sequenced was peripheral blood. In this chain, TRBV5-1 is recombined with TRBJ1-2; 10 bases in the middle match TRBD1. The DNA is TGCGCCAGCAGCGTGACAGGGGGCGACTATGGCTACACCTTC. It translates to CASSVTGGDYGYTF.